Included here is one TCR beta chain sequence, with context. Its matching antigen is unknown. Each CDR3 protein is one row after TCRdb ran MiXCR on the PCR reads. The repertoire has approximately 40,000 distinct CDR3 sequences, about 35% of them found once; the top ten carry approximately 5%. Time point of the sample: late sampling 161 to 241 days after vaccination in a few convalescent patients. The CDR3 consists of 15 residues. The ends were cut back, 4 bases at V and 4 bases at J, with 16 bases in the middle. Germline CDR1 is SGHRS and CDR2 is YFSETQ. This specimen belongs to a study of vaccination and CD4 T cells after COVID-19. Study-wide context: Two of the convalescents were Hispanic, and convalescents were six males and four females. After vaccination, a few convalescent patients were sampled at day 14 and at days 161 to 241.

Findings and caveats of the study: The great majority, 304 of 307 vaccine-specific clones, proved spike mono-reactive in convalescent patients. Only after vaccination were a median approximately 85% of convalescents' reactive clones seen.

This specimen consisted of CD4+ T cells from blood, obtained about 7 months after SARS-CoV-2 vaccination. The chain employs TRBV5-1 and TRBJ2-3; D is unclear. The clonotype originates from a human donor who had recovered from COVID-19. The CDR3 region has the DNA TGCGCCAGCAGCAAGCCCTCGGGTGGCCCAGATACGCAGTATTTT. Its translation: CASSKPSGGPDTQYF.